The 21 T cell receptor beta chains presented below share a single source sample, sequenced in a study of blood T cell repertoires in COVID-19 (dated by TCRdb to the early 2020s). The method behind the library was the immunoSEQ multiplex PCR assay. Imported from immuneACCESS, the table was reduced by TCRdb to in-frame sequences with V and J called. These copies leave out some clones; in studies compared against another copy, an unresolved V gene accounts for under half, and the cause of the remainder is not known. In this sample the table shows roughly 260,000 clones, about 87% of which occur a single time. About 2.1% of the sample rests with the top ten. The sample comprised peripheral blood. These receptors came from a woman aged 50 to 60 with acute or convalescent COVID-19.

The rearrangement uses TRBV5-1 and TRBJ2-1, with D perhaps matching TRBD1 (6 bases). This CDR3 spans 17 amino acids. V was clipped by 0 bases and J by 2 bases, with 15 bases between them. Germline V lookup: CDR1 SGHRS, CDR2 YFSETQ. The CDR3 bases are TGCGCCAGCAGCTTGGCAGGAGTATCAGGGGCCTACAATGAGCAGTTCTTC. This gives the protein CASSLAGVSGAYNEQFF.

The chain carries TRBV6-5 and TRBJ2-3; 11 bases agree with TRBD2. Per the germline V gene, CDR1 is MNHEY and CDR2 is SVGAGI. The V and J ends lost 5 bases and 3 bases, in that order; junction bases with no gene match: 4. The length of the CDR3 is 15 residues. CDR3 residues: CASSPLAGGTDTQYF. Written as DNA, the CDR3 is TGTGCCAGCAGTCCTCTAGCGGGAGGTACAGATACGCAGTATTTT.

The CDR3 reads CASRGDNYGYTF. In DNA form, the CDR3 reads TGTGCCAGCAGGGGGGACAATTATGGCTACACCTTC. The chain links TRBV2 to TRBJ1-2, with D possibly TRBD1 on 6 matching bases. There are 12 residues in the CDR3. Germline CDR1 SNHLY, CDR2 FYNNEI. V dropped 6 bases and J dropped 5 bases, with 10 bases sitting between them.

The chain joins TRBV6-8 to TRBJ1-5; TRBD1 might be the D (5 bases). Germline V gene data show CDR1 as MNHGY and CDR2 as SAAAGT. Trimming took off 0 bases at V and 4 bases at J, with 13 bases between the two ends. There are 16 residues in the CDR3. The CDR3 sequence: CASSYSTARANQPQHF. CDR3 bases: TGTGCCAGCAGTTACTCTACCGCCAGGGCGAATCAGCCCCAGCATTTT.

A few counts support this clone. The V gene is TRBV4-1, the J gene TRBJ1-1; D is uncertain. V lost 1 base, J lost 3 bases, and 9 bases lay in between. Looked up from germline, CDR1 is MGHRA and CDR2 is YSYEKL. The CDR3 contains 14 residues. The CDR3 spells CASSQAPGDTEAFF. Written as DNA, the CDR3 is TGCGCCAGCAGCCAAGCACCGGGTGACACTGAAGCTTTCTTT.

The chain recombines TRBV4-3 with TRBJ2-7; D is perhaps TRBD1 (6 bases). From germline, CDR1 is LGHNA and CDR2 YSLEER. V gave up 0 bases and J gave up 12 bases, with 12 bases separating them. This CDR3 has 12 residues. The CDR3: CASSQDGNRAYF. In nucleotides, the CDR3 is TGCGCCAGCAGCCAAGATGGTAACAGGGCGTACTTC.

This rearrangement joins TRBV7-2 to TRBJ1-2, with 8 positions matching TRBD1. Germline V gives CDR1 SGHTA, CDR2 FQGNSA. Unmatched junction bases numbered 7, after V lost 1 base and J lost 6 bases. This CDR3 region has 15 residues. The CDR3 DNA follows: TGTGCCAGCAGCTTAGAACGACAGGGGAGGGATGGCTACACCTTC. As protein: CASSLERQGRDGYTF.

J is TRBJ2-7 and V is TRBV4-3; tentatively, D is TRBD2 (6 bases). Germline-derived CDR1 and CDR2 are LGHNA and YSLEER. V was cut by 0 bases and J by 1 base, with 13 bases left in between. The CDR3 has 16 amino acids. CDR3 protein: CASSQEGPGVSYEQYF. The CDR3 nucleotides read TGCGCCAGCAGCCAAGAAGGGCCGGGAGTGTCCTACGAGCAGTACTTC.

The rearrangement links TRBV7-3 to TRBJ2-1, with 12 bases aligning to TRBD2. The V and J ends lost 2 bases and 3 bases, in that order; junction bases with no gene match: 8. The CDR3 runs 18 residues. Germline CDR1 reads SGHTA; CDR2 reads FQGTGA. The CDR3 nucleotides read TGTGCCAGCAGCTTACGCCTAGCGGGAGGGCCATTCTACAATGAGCAGTTCTTC. This codes for CASSLRLAGGPFYNEQFF.

The rearrangement joins TRBV28 to TRBJ2-1; 8 positions agree with TRBD2. In germline, CDR1 is MDHEN, CDR2 SYDVKM. The CDR3 length is 14 residues. J gave up 10 bases and V 5 bases, and 10 bases lay outside the gene matches. The CDR3 region is CASSPPGGAFEQFF. CDR3 nucleotide sequence: TGTGCCAGCAGTCCCCCCGGGGGGGCTTTCGAGCAGTTCTTC.

V usage is TRBV6-5 and J usage is TRBJ2-2; TRBD1 matches at 10 bases. CDR1 and CDR2 (germline): MNHEY, SVGAGI. This CDR3 spans 15 amino acids. The ends lost 8 bases at V and 6 bases at J; junction bases unmatched: 9. The CDR3 loop is CASRAGTGVAGELFF. DNA of the CDR3: TGTGCCAGCCGCGCCGGGACAGGGGTTGCCGGGGAGCTGTTTTTT.

This clone showed up just once. This chain connects TRBV2 to TRBJ2-7; 7 bases map to TRBD2. CDR3 size: 14 residues. The ends lost 6 bases at V and 0 bases at J; junction bases unmatched: 5. The V gene's germline CDR1 is SNHLY and CDR2 FYNNEI. The CDR3 DNA is TGTGCCAGCAGCTATCTAGCGGCCTCCTACGAGCAGTACTTC. Its protein is CASSYLAASYEQYF.

This clone was seen once. The chain is built from TRBV5-1 and TRBJ2-5; TRBD1 aligns across 7 bases. Germline V lookup: CDR1 SGHRS, CDR2 YFSETQ. CDR3 length equals 13 residues. The V and J ends lost 5 bases and 2 bases, in that order; junction bases with no gene match: 3. The CDR3 DNA follows: TGCGCCAGCAGAGGGACAGATCAAGAGACCCAGTACTTC. Protein: CASRGTDQETQYF.

The chain employs TRBV7-2 and TRBJ2-7; TRBD2 matches 10 bases. V was pared by 1 base and J by 3 bases, with 9 bases of the junction left unmatched. Germline CDR1 is SGHTA and CDR2 is FQGNSA. The CDR3 length is 17 residues. The CDR3 coding sequence is TGTGCCAGCAGCTTAGGCGGGACTAGCGCAAAAAACTACGAGCAGTACTTC. Residues: CASSLGGTSAKNYEQYF. Looking up the rest from reference TRBV7-2 and TRBJ2-7 gives the full variable domain: GAGVSQSPSNKVTEKGKDVELRCDPISGHTALYWYRQSLGQGLEFLIYFQGNSAPDKSGLPSDRFSAERTGGSVSTLTIQRTQQEDSAVYLCASSLGGTSAKNYEQYFGPGTRLTVT.

The chain joins TRBV4-2 to TRBJ1-4; possible D gene TRBD1, 6 bases. The germline CDR1 and CDR2 sequences are LGHNA and YNFKEQ. The CDR3 consists of 13 residues. With 8 bases removed from V and 5 bases from J, the gap between germline ends came to 12 bases. The CDR3 region is CASGRQENEKLFF. The CDR3 DNA is TGTGCCAGCGGCAGACAGGAGAATGAAAAACTGTTTTTT.

J is TRBJ1-2 and V is TRBV7-2, with D possibly matching TRBD1 (5 bases). Germline assignment: CDR1 SGHTA and CDR2 FQGNSA. The CDR3 is made up of 14 amino acids. With 4 bases removed from V and 5 bases from J, the gap between germline ends came to 14 bases. CDR3 protein: CASSSAGTEYGYTF. The CDR3, as DNA: TGTGCCAGCAGCTCTGCGGGGACGGAATATGGCTACACCTTC.

The chain's CDR3 is CASSEFERGTDTQYF. Here the CDR3 DNA reads TGTGCCAGCAGTGAATTCGAGAGGGGCACAGATACGCAGTATTTT. The chain carries TRBV6-1 and TRBJ2-3; D possibly corresponds to TRBD2 (5 bases). CDR1 MNHNS and CDR2 SASEGT come from the germline V gene. The germline V and J ends were trimmed by 2 bases and 1 base, with 10 bases remaining between them. CDR3 length: 15 amino acids.

This chain joins TRBV4-3 and TRBJ2-5; 9 nucleotides align to TRBD1. Unmatched junction bases numbered 8, after V lost 5 bases and J lost 4 bases. Germline CDR1 is LGHNA and CDR2 is YSLEER. The CDR3 has 15 amino acids. CDR3 protein: CASSYGQGRAETQYF. The CDR3 DNA follows: TGCGCCAGCAGCTATGGACAGGGGCGGGCAGAGACCCAGTACTTC.

The chain joins TRBV24-1 to TRBJ2-2; 8 bases match TRBD2. The CDR3 loop spans 17 amino acids. Germline V gene data show CDR1 as KGHDR and CDR2 as SFDVKD. The J segment lost 2 bases and the V segment lost 9 bases, leaving 13 bases of the junction unmatched. The CDR3 DNA reads TGTGCCACCTCTGCGCGAGCGGGAGTCGCTAACACCGGGGAGCTGTTTTTT. Protein product: CATSARAGVANTGELFF.

This clone was picked up many times. Additional DNA sequences in this sample encode the identical CDR3. The V and J genes are TRBV5-1 and TRBJ2-1; 8 bases line up with TRBD2. The CDR3 runs to 15 residues. Losses at the gene ends were 0 bases for V and 3 bases for J; bases not matched to a gene: 2. The germline V gene encodes CDR1 SGHRS and CDR2 YFSETQ. The CDR3 reads CASSLESGSYNEQFF. The CDR3 DNA is TGCGCCAGCAGCTTGGAGAGCGGGAGCTACAATGAGCAGTTCTTC.

The V gene is TRBV27, the J gene TRBJ1-4; TRBD1 aligns across 9 bases. The ends lost 2 bases at V and 5 bases at J; junction bases unmatched: 3. This CDR3 region has 15 residues. The germline V gene has CDR1 MNHEY and CDR2 SMNVEV (reference sequence). CDR3 amino acids: CASSLTGTGNEKLFF. Written as DNA, the CDR3 is TGTGCCAGCAGTTTAACCGGGACAGGGAATGAAAAACTGTTTTTT.